The rows below give T cell receptor beta chains drawn from one sample of a study of siplizumab effects on memory and regulatory T cells. Profiling relied on immunoSEQ multiplex PCR, and the TCRdb table lists in-frame clones only, not all of them. The sample lists around 87,000 clones; 70% to 90% were seen once. The sample was CD4+ T cells sorted from blood. All receptors come from a human donor in good health. The CDR3 runs from the conserved cysteine through the conserved F or W.

j_gene: TRBJ2-1; v_gene: TRBV4-2; CDR3aa: CASSQDRGSVAGNEQFF
j_gene: TRBJ2-1; v_gene: TRBV7-3; CDR3aa: CASSPGARLAHNEQFF
j_gene: TRBJ2-7; v_gene: TRBV19; CDR3aa: CASKGQETYEQYF
j_gene: TRBJ2-7; v_gene: TRBV19; CDR3aa: CASRGQGYYEQYF
j_gene: TRBJ2-1; v_gene: TRBV27; CDR3aa: CASSLRQGTYNEQFF
j_gene: TRBJ1-1; v_gene: TRBV19; CDR3aa: CASSMGRVNTEAFF
j_gene: TRBJ1-4; v_gene: TRBV27; CDR3aa: CASSLREGEKLFF
j_gene: TRBJ1-4; v_gene: TRBV30; CDR3aa: CAWSVAGVGTNEKLFF
j_gene: TRBJ2-2; v_gene: TRBV9; CDR3aa: CASSSVAGANSGELFF
j_gene: TRBJ2-4; v_gene: TRBV21-1; CDR3aa: CASSKGGTGGPKNIQYF
j_gene: TRBJ1-5; v_gene: TRBV19; CDR3aa: CASMEARGVGQPQHF
j_gene: TRBJ1-4; v_gene: TRBV19; CDR3aa: CASSTIPTWALDEKLFF
j_gene: TRBJ1-2; v_gene: TRBV21-1; CDR3aa: CASRKEGTGSNYGYTF
j_gene: TRBJ2-3; v_gene: TRBV7-2; CDR3aa: CASRRTSGKTDTQYF
j_gene: TRBJ1-6; v_gene: TRBV28; CDR3aa: CASSKRDLRALHF
j_gene: TRBJ2-5; v_gene: TRBV2; CDR3aa: CASSGTGTQYF
j_gene: TRBJ2-1; v_gene: TRBV7-3; CDR3aa: CASSLKTSGRKYNEQFF
j_gene: TRBJ1-1; v_gene: TRBV4-1; CDR3aa: CASSQEQGLGEAFF
j_gene: TRBJ2-1; v_gene: TRBV5-5; CDR3aa: CASRTGLAGGSSYNEQFF
j_gene: TRBJ2-7; v_gene: TRBV29-1; CDR3aa: CSVAPRGYEQYF
j_gene: TRBJ2-5; v_gene: TRBV7-9; CDR3aa: CASSLNPDSPYF
j_gene: TRBJ1-3; v_gene: TRBV10-3; CDR3aa: CATGYRPSLENTIYF
j_gene: TRBJ2-2; v_gene: TRBV5-1; CDR3aa: CASTTGTTNTGELFF
j_gene: TRBJ1-1; v_gene: TRBV19; CDR3aa: CASTGPGGTEAFF
j_gene: TRBJ2-7; v_gene: TRBV7-9; CDR3aa: CASSVSGVSYEQYF
j_gene: TRBJ2-1; v_gene: TRBV11-3; CDR3aa: CASSNGPLVNEQFF
j_gene: TRBJ2-5; v_gene: TRBV14; CDR3aa: CASSVTGTQYF
j_gene: TRBJ1-4; v_gene: TRBV27; CDR3aa: CASREGGRREKLFF
j_gene: TRBJ2-5; v_gene: TRBV28; CDR3aa: CASSFRGSETQYF
j_gene: TRBJ2-2; v_gene: TRBV6-5; CDR3aa: CASSSGGGNTGELFF
j_gene: TRBJ2-7; v_gene: TRBV6-5; CDR3aa: CASSYDRSYEQYF
j_gene: TRBJ2-5; v_gene: TRBV5-5; CDR3aa: CASSLLAGEETQYF
j_gene: TRBJ2-5; v_gene: TRBV6-5; CDR3aa: CASSPTGFQETQYF
j_gene: TRBJ2-7; v_gene: TRBV29-1; CDR3aa: CSVESSSYEQYF
j_gene: TRBJ2-7; v_gene: TRBV5-1; CDR3aa: CASSLESGSSYEQYF
j_gene: TRBJ2-3; v_gene: TRBV18; CDR3aa: CASSPGQGKDTQYF
j_gene: TRBJ1-2; v_gene: TRBV7-3; CDR3aa: CASSLKRNYGYTF
j_gene: TRBJ2-1; v_gene: TRBV30; CDR3aa: CAWSWGRLYNEQFF
j_gene: TRBJ1-4; v_gene: TRBV7-9; CDR3aa: CASSLVVRGLDEKLFF
j_gene: TRBJ2-2; v_gene: TRBV21-1; CDR3aa: CASSKGGNNPGELFF
j_gene: TRBJ2-3; v_gene: TRBV9; CDR3aa: CASSVSSSGRAGDTQYF
j_gene: TRBJ1-1; v_gene: TRBV6-5; CDR3aa: CASTRSGTGRTEAFF